This is a list of T cell receptor delta chains from one sample in a study of Vδ1+ human thymocytes. TCRdb reapplied CATT to the multiplex PCR reads. This sample has 20,000 to 25,000 delta-chain clones, with around 7.4% found just once. The specimen was Vdelta1+ gamma-delta thymocytes from the thymus. All receptors come from a child younger than two who had congenital heart surgery. CDR3s include the opening cysteine and the closing phenylalanine or tryptophan. A D gene is named only where the DNA matches it firmly. Clone size appears in some rows only: once, few, many, or a class for an expanded clone.

clone_size,j_call,d_call,v_call,cdr3_aa,cdr3_nt
.,TRDJ1,TRDD3,TRDV1,CALGELDHYWGMGTDKLIF,TGTGCTCTTGGGGAACTAGACCATTACTGGGGGATGGGGACCGATAAACTCATCTTT
medium-sized,TRDJ1,TRDD3,TRDV2,CACAGGSGYTDKLIF,TGTGCCTGTGCTGGGGGATCAGGGTACACCGATAAACTCATCTTT
.,TRDJ1,TRDD3,TRDV1,CALGEGTAGGPTDKLIF,TGTGCTCTTGGGGAAGGGACGGCTGGGGGACCAACCGATAAACTCATCTTT
.,TRDJ1,.,TRDV1,CALGELLHRFTARRDKLIF,TGTGCTCTTGGGGAACTGCTCCACCGCTTTACCGCCCGGCGGGATAAACTCATCTTT
.,TRDJ1,.,TRDV1,CALGENFLRGTCNKLIF,TGTGCTCTTGGGGAGAATTTCCTACGGGGGACCTGCAATAAACTCATCTTT
few,TRDJ1,TRDD3,TRDV1,CALGTFLVLGDTSDKLIF,TGTGCTCTTGGGACATTTCTCGTGCTGGGGGATACCTCCGATAAACTCATCTTT
.,TRDJ1,TRDD3,TRDV1,CALGECLETGAHRPPFHDKLIF,TGTGCTCTTGGGGAATGTTTGGAGACTGGGGCTCACCGACCCCCATTCCACGATAAACTCATCTTT
.,TRDJ1,TRDD3,TRDV1,CALGEGISYAGGYLDKLIF,TGTGCTCTTGGGGAAGGGATTTCCTACGCTGGGGGATACCTGGATAAACTCATCTTT
few,TRDJ1,TRDD3,TRDV1,CALGDPSSTWYWGIRYTDKLIF,TGTGCTCTTGGGGACCCTAGCTCTACCTGGTACTGGGGGATACGGTACACCGATAAACTCATCTTT
.,TRDJ1,TRDD3,TRDV1,CALGEGGIRPDKLIF,TGTGCTCTTGGGGAAGGGGGGATACGTCCCGATAAACTCATCTTT
.,TRDJ1,TRDD3,TRDV1,CALGEVGPQLYWGIPDKLIF,TGTGCTCTTGGGGAAGTAGGGCCACAACTGTACTGGGGGATTCCGGATAAACTCATCTTT
.,TRDJ1,.,TRDV1,CALGELVLRSDKLIF,TGTGCTCTTGGGGAACTAGTTCTGAGGTCCGATAAACTCATCTTT
.,TRDJ1,.,TRDV1,CALGEGSVTDKLIF,TGTGCTCTTGGGGAAGGTTCCGTCACCGATAAACTCATCTTT
.,TRDJ1,TRDD3,TRDV1,CALGKLRGLGENTDKLIF,TGTGCTCTTGGGAAGCTACGTGGGCTGGGGGAAAACACCGATAAACTCATCTTT
.,TRDJ1,.,TRDV1,CALGKTLSFVEYTDKLIF,TGTGCTCTTGGGAAAACCCTTTCCTTCGTGGAGTACACCGATAAACTCATCTTT
.,TRDJ1,TRDD3,TRDV1,CALEILLGDNTDKLIF,TGTGCTCTTGAGATTTTACTGGGGGATAACACCGATAAACTCATCTTT
.,TRDJ1,TRDD3,TRDV1,CALGELGWGIFNDKLIF,TGTGCTCTTGGGGAACTAGGCTGGGGGATATTCAACGATAAACTCATCTTT
.,TRDJ1,TRDD3,TRDV1,CALGELAFGTGGYAEKLIF,TGTGCTCTTGGGGAACTGGCCTTCGGAACTGGGGGATACGCGGAGAAACTCATCTTT
few,TRDJ1,TRDD3,TRDV1,CALGGRRWNQLGDPLYTDKLIF,TGTGCTCTTGGGGGCCGAAGATGGAATCAACTGGGGGACCCTCTGTACACCGATAAACTCATCTTT
.,TRDJ1,TRDD3,TRDV2,CACDVPLPGGYASTDKLIF,TGTGCCTGTGACGTGCCGCTTCCTGGGGGATACGCGAGCACCGATAAACTCATCTTT
few,TRDJ1,TRDD3,TRDV1,CALGVTFRTGADTDKLIF,TGTGCTCTTGGGGTTACTTTCCGTACTGGGGCTGACACCGATAAACTCATCTTT
.,TRDJ1,TRDD3,TRDV1,CALRLDGGYPESGLIF,TGTGCTCTACGTCTTGATGGGGGATACCCGGAGTCGGGGCTCATCTTT
medium-sized,TRDJ1,TRDD3,TRDV2,CACDTPDWGIPPTYTDKLIF,TGTGCCTGTGACACTCCGGACTGGGGGATACCCCCGACGTACACCGATAAACTCATCTTT
few,TRDJ1,.,TRDV1,CALGEAAGYRGCAGPLYTDKLIF,TGTGCTCTTGGGGAAGCGGCCGGCTACCGGGGATGTGCGGGCCCCCTCTACACCGATAAACTCATCTTT
.,TRDJ1,.,TRDV1,CALGELVSYRTGVYTDKLIF,TGTGCTCTTGGGGAACTCGTCTCCTACCGTACTGGGGTGTACACCGATAAACTCATCTTT
.,TRDJ1,TRDD3,TRDV1,CALCPTPHMVGDTLSTDKLIF,TGCGCTCTTTGTCCTACACCTCATATGGTGGGGGATACCCTCTCCACCGATAAACTCATCTTT
few,TRDJ1,.,TRDV2,CACNSISFLPVRVLGERYTDKLIF,TGTGCCTGTAACTCTATCTCCTTCCTACCCGTTCGAGTACTGGGGGAGAGGTACACCGATAAACTCATCTTT
.,TRDJ1,TRDD3,TRDV1,CALGERSYDWGIGTWYTDKLIF,TGTGCTCTTGGGGAACGATCCTACGACTGGGGGATAGGGACATGGTACACCGATAAACTCATCTTT
.,TRDJ1,.,TRDV1,CALGEVRAYPWGTDKLIF,TGTGCTCTTGGGGAAGTTAGAGCCTACCCCTGGGGCACCGATAAACTCATCTTT
few,TRDJ1,TRDD3,TRDV1,CALGELGHLQLGDKLIF,TGTGCTCTTGGGGAACTCGGCCACCTTCAACTGGGGGATAAACTCATCTTT
few,TRDJ1,TRDD3,TRDV2,CACAGIRGTHKLIF,TGTGCCTGTGCGGGGATACGCGGAACCCATAAACTCATCTTT
few,TRDJ1,TRDD3,TRDV1,CALGELTCTGGRYTDKLIF,TGTGCTCTTGGGGAGCTGACTTGTACTGGGGGAAGGTACACCGATAAACTCATCTTT
few,TRDJ1,.,TRDV1,CALGELSTQGDKLIF,TGTGCTCTTGGGGAACTATCGACCCAAGGGGATAAACTCATCTTT
.,TRDJ1,.,TRDV1,CALGERAHIFWGYTDKLIF,TGTGCTCTTGGGGAACGCGCCCATATATTTTGGGGCTACACCGATAAACTCATCTTT
few,TRDJ1,TRDD3,TRDV1,CALGPALGDIGTDKLIF,TGTGCTCTTGGGCCCGCCCTGGGGGATATAGGCACCGATAAACTCATCTTT
.,TRDJ1,TRDD3,TRDV2,CAYLSTGDTLYTDKLIF,TGTGCCTACCTATCTACCGGGGATACGCTATACACCGATAAACTCATCTTT
.,TRDJ1,TRDD3,TRDV1,CALGELPILPALGWGIRSPNTDKLIF,TGTGCTCTTGGGGAACTGCCCATTCTTCCCGCACTCGGCTGGGGGATACGCTCCCCCAACACCGATAAACTCATCTTT
.,TRDJ1,TRDD2,TRDV1,CALGAEEPSYVGGIIEFTDKLIF,TGTGCTCTTGGGGCCGAAGAACCTTCCTACGTGGGGGGGATTATCGAATTTACCGATAAACTCATCTTT
.,TRDJ1,TRDD3,TRDV1,CALAYWGIYTDKLIF,TGTGCTCTTGCCTACTGGGGGATTTACACCGATAAACTCATCTTT
.,TRDJ1,TRDD3,TRDV1,CALGEPAAIPRNRGYWGEYKLIF,TGTGCTCTTGGGGAACCGGCCGCGATTCCCCGAAATCGGGGGTACTGGGGAGAATATAAACTCATCTTT
few,TRDJ1,TRDD3,TRDV1,CALGDERVGDTPYTDKLIF,TGTGCTCTTGGGGACGAGCGCGTGGGGGATACCCCGTACACCGATAAACTCATCTTT
few,TRDJ1,.,TRDV1,CALGESSYSTRVLGEIADKLIF,TGTGCTCTTGGGGAGTCTTCCTACAGTACACGCGTACTGGGGGAGATCGCCGATAAACTCATCTTT
few,TRDJ1,TRDD3,TRDV1,CALGSSAPIGGDRRTDKLIF,TGTGCTCTTGGGTCCTCGGCCCCCATAGGGGGGGATAGGCGCACCGATAAACTCATCTTT
.,TRDJ1,TRDD2,TRDV1,CALGPRLPMTQVTGIIKLIF,TGTGCTCTTGGGCCCCGCCTTCCTATGACCCAAGTTACTGGGATCATAAAACTCATCTTT
few,TRDJ1,TRDD3,TRDV1,CALGGPSSGGYARYTDKLIF,TGTGCTCTTGGGGGGCCTTCCTCCGGGGGATACGCAAGGTACACCGATAAACTCATCTTT
few,TRDJ1,TRDD3,TRDV1,CALGAPLFLLHWGIVKTDKLIF,TGTGCTCTTGGGGCCCCACTATTCCTCCTCCACTGGGGGATAGTAAAGACCGATAAACTCATCTTT
few,TRDJ1,.,TRAV29/DV5,CAASGFLGTGAIIYTDKLIF,TGTGCAGCAAGCGGTTTCCTAGGTACTGGGGCTATTATTTACACCGATAAACTCATCTTT
few,TRDJ1,.,TRDV1,CALGSGLPTGGYTDKLIF,TGTGCTCTTGGGTCCGGCCTTCCTACTGGGGGATACACCGATAAACTCATCTTT
few,TRDJ1,TRDD3,TRDV1,CALGELLTGGPSQYTDKLIF,TGTGCTCTTGGGGAACTCCTTACTGGGGGGCCCTCTCAGTACACCGATAAACTCATCTTT
few,TRDJ1,.,TRDV1,CALGEPHPMGYTQNRIYTDKLIF,TGTGCTCTTGGGGAACCCCATCCAATGGGCTACACCCAAAATAGGATATACACCGATAAACTCATCTTT
few,TRDJ1,TRDD3,TRDV1,CALGEQVGAYWGILTDKLIF,TGTGCTCTTGGGGAACAGGTGGGTGCCTACTGGGGGATTCTCACCGATAAACTCATCTTT
.,TRDJ1,TRDD3,TRDV1,CALGETTGGYAWWGTDKLIF,TGTGCTCTTGGGGAAACCACTGGGGGATACGCTTGGTGGGGCACCGATAAACTCATCTTT
.,TRDJ1,TRDD2,TRDV1,CALGELVPTFLLVSHTDKLIF,TGTGCTCTTGGGGAACTAGTTCCTACGTTTCTGTTGGTCTCTCACACCGATAAACTCATATTT
few,TRDJ1,TRDD3,TRDV1,CALGELEATLCNWGIRGKLIF,TGTGCTCTTGGGGAACTGGAGGCTACCCTCTGCAACTGGGGGATACGAGGTAAACTCATCTTT